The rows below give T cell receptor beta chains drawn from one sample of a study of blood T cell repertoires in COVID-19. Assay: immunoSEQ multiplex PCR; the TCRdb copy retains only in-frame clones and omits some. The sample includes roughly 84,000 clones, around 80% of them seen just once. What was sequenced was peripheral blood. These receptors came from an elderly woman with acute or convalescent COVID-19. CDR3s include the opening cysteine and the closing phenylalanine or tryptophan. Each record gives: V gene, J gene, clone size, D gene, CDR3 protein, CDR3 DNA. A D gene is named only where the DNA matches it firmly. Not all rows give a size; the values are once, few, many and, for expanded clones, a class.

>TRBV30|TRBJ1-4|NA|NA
CAWSVKSGATNEKLFF
TGTGCCTGGAGTGTCAAATCAGGGGCAACTAATGAAAAACTGTTTTTT
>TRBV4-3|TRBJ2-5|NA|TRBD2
CASSQASGGQETQYF
TGCGCCAGCAGCCAGGCTAGCGGGGGGCAAGAGACCCAGTACTTC
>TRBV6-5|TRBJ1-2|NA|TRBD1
CASSTGTGVYYGYTF
TGTGCCAGCAGCACCGGGACAGGGGTGTACTATGGCTACACCTTC
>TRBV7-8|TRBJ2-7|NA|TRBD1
CASSFGTGYEQYF
TGTGCCAGCAGCTTCGGGACAGGCTACGAGCAGTACTTC
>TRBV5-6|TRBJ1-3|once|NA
CASSPRRQGGGNTIYF
TGTGCCAGCAGCCCCAGACGCCAGGGAGGTGGAAACACCATATATTTT
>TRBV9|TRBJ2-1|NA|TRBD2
CASSLRTSGGAYEQFF
TGTGCCAGCAGCCTCCGGACTAGCGGGGGGGCCTATGAGCAGTTCTTC
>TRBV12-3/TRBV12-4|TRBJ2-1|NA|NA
CASSLARNEQFF
TGTGCCAGCAGTTTAGCGCGGAATGAGCAGTTCTTC
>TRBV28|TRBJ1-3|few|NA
CASSRTVGNTIYF
TGTGCCAGCAGTCGGACAGTTGGAAACACCATATATTTT
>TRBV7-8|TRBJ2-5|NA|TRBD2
CASSFVLAGEETQYF
TGTGCCAGCAGCTTCGTACTAGCGGGGGAGGAGACCCAGTACTTC
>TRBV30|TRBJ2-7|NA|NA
CAWSQSYEQYF
TGTGCCTGGTCCCAGTCCTACGAGCAGTACTTC
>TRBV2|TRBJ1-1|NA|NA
CASILQQNTEAFF
TGTGCCAGCATCCTACAGCAGAACACTGAAGCTTTCTTT
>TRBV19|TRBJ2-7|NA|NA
CASSIAHGQISYEQYF
TGTGCCAGTAGTATAGCCCACGGACAGATTTCCTACGAGCAGTACTTC
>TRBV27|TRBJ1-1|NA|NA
CASSLSSQGIPMNTEAFF
TGTGCCAGCAGTTTATCCTCACAGGGTATCCCTATGAACACTGAAGCTTTCTTT
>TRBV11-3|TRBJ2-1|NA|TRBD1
CASSLPKTGGTYNEQFF
TGTGCCAGCAGCTTACCAAAGACAGGGGGCACCTACAATGAGCAGTTCTTC
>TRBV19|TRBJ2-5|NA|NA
CASSRSRWRVGETQYF
TGTGCCAGTAGTCGATCTAGGTGGAGGGTTGGTGAGACCCAGTACTTC
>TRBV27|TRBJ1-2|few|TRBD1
CASSLYRDRLNYGYTF
TGTGCCAGCAGTCTATATCGGGACAGACTTAACTATGGCTACACCTTC
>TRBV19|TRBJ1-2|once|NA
CASAPQGGRGYTF
TGTGCCAGTGCCCCACAAGGCGGTAGGGGCTACACCTTC
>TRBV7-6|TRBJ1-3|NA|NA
CASSDLQGQPGNTIYF
TGTGCCAGCAGCGACTTACAGGGTCAGCCTGGAAACACCATATATTTT
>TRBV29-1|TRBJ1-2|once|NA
CSVEDVVRGDGYTF
TGCAGCGTTGAAGATGTGGTCCGGGGGGATGGCTACACCTTC
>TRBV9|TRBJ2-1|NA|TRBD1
CASSAMGQLRYNEQFF
TGTGCCAGCAGCGCCATGGGACAGTTAAGGTACAATGAGCAGTTCTTC
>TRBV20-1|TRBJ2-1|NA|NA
CSARANNEQFF
TGCAGTGCTAGAGCTAACAATGAGCAGTTCTTC
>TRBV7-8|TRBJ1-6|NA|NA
CASSSSWSKGYSPLHF
TGTGCCAGCAGCTCATCGTGGTCCAAGGGGTATTCACCCCTCCACTTT
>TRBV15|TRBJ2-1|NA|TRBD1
CATSRGDRVYNEQFF
TGTGCCACCAGCAGAGGGGACAGGGTTTACAATGAGCAGTTCTTC
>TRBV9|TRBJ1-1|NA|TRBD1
CASSVRGRTEAFF
TGTGCCAGCAGCGTCAGGGGGAGGACTGAAGCTTTCTTT
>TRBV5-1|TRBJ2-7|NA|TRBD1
CASSLDPGQGAGEQYF
TGCGCCAGCAGCTTGGATCCGGGACAGGGGGCCGGCGAGCAGTACTTC
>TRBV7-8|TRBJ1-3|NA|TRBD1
CASSLGRGRVGESNTIYF
TGTGCCAGCAGCTTAGGAAGGGGGCGGGTCGGAGAGTCAAATACCATATATTTT
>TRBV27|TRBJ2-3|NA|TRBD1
CATKSFTGADTQYF
TGTGCCACCAAATCATTCACAGGGGCAGATACGCAGTATTTT
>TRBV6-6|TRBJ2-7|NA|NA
CASSYQGVYEQYF
TGTGCCAGCAGTTACCAGGGTGTCTACGAGCAGTACTTC
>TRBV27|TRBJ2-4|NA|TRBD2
CASSPVLAGGPRNIQYF
TGTGCCAGCAGCCCTGTTCTAGCGGGGGGCCCGAGGAACATTCAGTACTTC
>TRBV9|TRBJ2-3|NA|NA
CASSIDGGTDTQYF
TGTGCCAGCAGCATCGACGGGGGCACAGATACGCAGTATTTT
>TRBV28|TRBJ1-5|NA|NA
CASTWGGVSNQPQHF
TGTGCCAGCACCTGGGGGGGGGTTAGTAATCAGCCCCAGCATTTT
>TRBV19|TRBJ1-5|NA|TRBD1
CASSIDREPNQPQHF
TGTGCCAGTAGTATTGACAGGGAGCCCAATCAGCCCCAGCATTTT
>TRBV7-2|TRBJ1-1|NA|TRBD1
CASSVVQGAGTEAFF
TGTGCCAGCAGCGTAGTTCAGGGGGCGGGCACTGAAGCTTTCTTT
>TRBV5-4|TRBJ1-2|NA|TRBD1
CASSFGQGDNGYTF
TGTGCCAGCAGCTTCGGACAGGGGGATAATGGCTACACCTTC
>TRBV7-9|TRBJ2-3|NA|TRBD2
CASSLERGGRSTDTQYF
TGTGCCAGCAGCTTAGAGCGGGGGGGCCGGAGCACAGATACGCAGTATTTT